This paragraph covers one T cell receptor (beta chain) sequence. TCR sequencing covered three patients who responded to pembrolizumab. This sample was taken from a study of PD-1 blockade in mismatch repair-deficient tumors. Whole-study context: Patients had roughly twelve mismatch repair-deficient cancer types, all previously treated and progressing.

V was clipped by 6 bases and J by 0 bases, with 11 bases between them. This CDR3 is 14 amino acids long. The germline V gene has CDR1 SGHNT and CDR2 YYREEE (reference sequence). Only in-frame clones appear in the TCRdb table, and some are missing; sequencing was by immunoSEQ multiplex PCR. This table holds 35,000 to 40,000 clones, 70% to 80% found once. Sequencing was performed on peripheral blood, taken 4 weeks after starting pembrolizumab. The gene calls are TRBV5-4 and TRBJ2-3; no definite D call. The TCR originated in an adult with mismatch repair-deficient cancer. CDR3 nucleotide sequence: TGTGCCAGCACCTGGCAGCCTAGCACAGATACGCAGTATTTT. Protein: CASTWQPSTDTQYF.